Described below is a single T cell receptor beta chain sequence and its context. Its antigen remains unidentified. The data stem from a study of T-cell memory formation after mild COVID-19. Turning to the study itself: Most TCR clusters belonged to a single donor.

CDR3 length: 16 amino acids. V was pared by 4 bases and J by 0 bases, with 13 bases between. CDR1 is LGHNA and CDR2 is YNFKEQ in the germline V gene. UMIs and sample barcodes were carried by the TCR alpha and TCR beta cDNA libraries that 5'RACE produced using constant-segment primers. A single record per CDR3 protein comes from TCRdb applying MiXCR to the 5' RACE reads. This table has 200,000 to 250,000 distinct CDR3 sequences, under 30% appearing once. The study's findings and limits: The study detected some responding clones in pre-infection memory, suggesting cross-reactive memory joined. Clones that contracted from day 15 to 85 were balanced CD4/CD8, while later expanders leaned CD4+.

The J gene is TRBJ1-3, the V gene TRBV4-2; a possible D gene is TRBD1 (6 bases). The sample was PBMCs or a T cell subset sorted from them (not recorded which). The sequence came from an adult woman who had mild COVID-19 (a few samples of this study predate the infection). Cell type and time point are not known. Written as DNA, the CDR3 is TGTGCCAGCAGCCCCTCTTTGGACAGCTCTGGAAACACCATATATTTT. Translating it yields CASSPSLDSSGNTIYF.